The 5 T cell receptor beta chains given below trace back to one sample, sequenced in a study of blood T cell repertoires in COVID-19. Generated by immunoSEQ multiplex PCR, the TCRdb table keeps only in-frame clones and is missing some. This sample has about 240,000 clones, with around nine tenths found just once. Sequencing was performed on peripheral blood. The receptors come from a woman between 65 and 79 years old with active or convalescent COVID-19.

The rearrangement uses TRBV19 and TRBJ2-1; 14 bases map to TRBD2. This CDR3 spans 17 amino acids. Germline loops: CDR1 LNHDA, CDR2 SQIVND (reference sequence). The J segment lost 6 bases and the V segment lost 6 bases, leaving 10 bases of the junction unmatched. The CDR3 region has the DNA TGTGCCAGTAGACCAATCGGCGGGACTAGCGGGGGCAATGAGCAGTTCTTC. Translating it yields CASRPIGGTSGGNEQFF.

J is TRBJ2-5 and V is TRBV6-2 or TRBV6-3; 8 nucleotides agree with TRBD1. CDR1 MNHEY and CDR2 SVGEGT come from the germline V gene. CDR3 length equals 16 residues. The junction had 13 bases not matched to a gene; V was cut back by 5 bases and J by 5 bases. The CDR3 loop is CASSAIPGGGRETQYF. DNA of the CDR3: TGTGCCAGCAGTGCCATCCCAGGGGGCGGGCGGGAGACCCAGTACTTC.

With regard to this clone: This same CDR3 is encoded by further DNA sequences in the sample. The chain carries TRBV6-5 and TRBJ2-5; possibly TRBD2 for D (6 bases). CDR3 length equals 13 residues. The V end lost 6 bases, the J end lost 5 bases, and 13 bases lay between the germline ends. Germline CDR1 reads MNHEY; CDR2 reads SVGAGI. Written as DNA, the CDR3 is TGTGCCAGCAGCTACAGTGGGAGGGAGACCCAGTACTTC. As protein: CASSYSGRETQYF.

The CDR3 nucleotides read TGTGCCAGCAGCTCGACTTTCCCCTCCTACAATGAGCAGTTCTTC. This encodes CASSSTFPSYNEQFF. The chain is built from TRBV7-9 and TRBJ2-1, with D uncertain. Trimming left V 4 bases short and J 0 bases short, with 10 bases between. The CDR3 is made up of 15 amino acids. Germline V gene lookup returns CDR1 SEHNR and CDR2 FQNEAQ (reference sequence). Supplemented by reference TRBV7-9 and TRBJ2-1, the full variable domain reads DTGVSQNPRHKITKRGQNVTFRCDPISEHNRLYWYRQTLGQGPEFLTYFQNEAQLEKSRLLSDRFSAERPKGSFSTLEIQRTEQGDSAMYLCASSSTFPSYNEQFFGPGTRLTVL.

The chain has TRBV2 and TRBJ2-3, with 7 nucleotides matching TRBD1. Losses at the gene ends were 7 bases for V and 0 bases for J; bases not matched to a gene: 7. The CDR3 is 15 residues long. Germline V gene data show CDR1 as SNHLY and CDR2 as FYNNEI. CDR3 in amino acids: CASIRTGGSTDTQYF. DNA of the CDR3: TGTGCCAGCATTCGGACAGGTGGTAGCACAGATACGCAGTATTTT. The full variable domain, with the rest looked up from reference TRBV2 and TRBJ2-3, is EPEVTQTPSHQVTQMGQEVILRCVPISNHLYFYWYRQILGQKVEFLVSFYNNEISEKSEIFDDQFSVERPDGSNFTLKIRSTKLEDSAMYFCASIRTGGSTDTQYFGPGTRLTVL.